The 19 T cell receptor beta chains below all came from one sample that was sequenced in a study of beta chain features in type 1 diabetes. Expressed TCRB transcripts were sequenced because the entire RNA isolate underwent reverse transcription. Sequencing was performed with immunoSEQ multiplex PCR; in TCRdb, only in-frame clones are kept and a portion is missing. The sample includes about 620,000 clones, around 16% of them seen just once. Sequencing was performed on naive CD4+ T cells from blood. The source of these receptors is a man between 18 and 35 years old in good health.

CDR3 coding DNA: TGTGCCAGCAGCGTAGGAACAGGGTCTGAAGCTTTCTTT. It yields the protein CASSVGTGSEAFF. The chain employs TRBV9 and TRBJ1-1; TRBD1 might be the D (6 bases). Trimming removed 0 bases at V and 6 bases at J, with 9 bases between. The CDR3 length is 13 residues. Germline loops: CDR1 SGDLS, CDR2 YYNGEE. Based on the CDR3 plus reference TRBV9 and TRBJ1-1, the full variable domain is DSGVTQTPKHLITATGQRVTLRCSPRSGDLSVYWYQQSLDQGLQFLIQYYNGEERAKGNILERFSAQQFPDLHSELNLSSLELGDSALYFCASSVGTGSEAFFGQGTRLTVV.

This chain's CDR3 is CASSASGLGIAEAFF. CDR3 nucleotide sequence: TGTGCCAGCAGCGCCAGCGGCCTGGGGATCGCTGAAGCTTTCTTT. The V gene is TRBV7-9, the J gene TRBJ1-1; D gene uncertain. This CDR3 spans 15 amino acids. Germline CDR1 SEHNR, CDR2 FQNEAQ (reference sequence). Deletions cut 5 bases from V and 6 bases from J, with 19 bases between.

This clone turned up a few times. The chain recombines TRBV5-4 with TRBJ2-1, with TRBD2 matching 9 bases. The V segment lost 4 bases and the J segment 7 bases; nucleotides outside the gene matches: 12. CDR3 length: 16 residues. Germline V gene sequence: CDR1 SGHNT, CDR2 YYREEE (reference sequence). The CDR3 region has the DNA TGTGCCAGCAGCCGGGAGGTAGCGGGAGTATTAAATGAGCAGTTCTTC. This translates into CASSREVAGVLNEQFF.

This clone was seen only a few times. The chain is built from TRBV10-3 and TRBJ1-1, with TRBD1 matching over 7 bases. V lost 3 bases, J lost 7 bases, and 8 bases stayed unmatched. Germline V gene data show CDR1 as ENHRY and CDR2 as SYGVKD. CDR3 size: 14 residues. This CDR3 reads CAISEEPDRREAFF. The CDR3 nucleotides are TGTGCCATCAGTGAAGAACCGGACAGGCGTGAAGCTTTCTTT.

This chain uses TRBV5-1 with TRBJ2-1; D may correspond to TRBD1 or TRBD2 (5 bases each). Per the germline V gene, CDR1 is SGHRS and CDR2 is YFSETQ. V lost 4 bases and J lost 4, with 21 bases in between. CDR3 length: 17 residues. CDR3 DNA: TGCGCCAGCAGCCCCCCCCGGGGACCACCTCCTTACAATGAGCAGTTCTTC. This translates into CASSPPRGPPPYNEQFF.

The chain combines TRBV14 with TRBJ2-5; D remains unclear. V lost 7 bases, J lost 0 bases, and 12 bases lay in between. The CDR3 is 14 amino acids. CDR1 and CDR2 from the germline V gene are SGHDN and FVKESK. The CDR3 region is CASTRSSNQETQYF. The CDR3 DNA reads as TGTGCCAGCACTCGGTCCTCAAACCAAGAGACCCAGTACTTC.

The gene calls are TRBV7-9 and TRBJ2-1; a possible D gene is TRBD1 (5 bases). Germline V lookup: CDR1 SEHNR, CDR2 FQNEAQ (reference sequence). This CDR3 is 17 amino acids long. The V end was cut by 1 base, the J end by 4 bases, with 17 bases between. CDR3 in amino acids: CASSLEHRSLEYNEQFF. In DNA form, the CDR3 reads TGTGCCAGCAGCTTAGAGCACAGGTCCCTGGAGTACAATGAGCAGTTCTTC.

Ten or more counts support this clone. Here the CDR3 reads CASRGTGLGDNEQFF. The DNA for the CDR3 is TGTGCCAGCAGGGGGACAGGACTTGGGGACAATGAGCAGTTCTTC. The chain joins TRBV14 to TRBJ2-1, with TRBD1 identical over 8 bases. This CDR3 has 15 residues. Per germline, CDR1 SGHDN and CDR2 FVKESK. J gave up 5 bases and V 6 bases, and 9 bases lay outside the gene matches.

This clone was counted a few times. The chain joins TRBV4-3 to TRBJ2-2; D ambiguous. V dropped 0 bases and J dropped 5 bases, with 7 bases sitting between them. CDR3 size: 14 residues. The germline V gene encodes CDR1 LGHNA and CDR2 YSLEER. CDR3 region: CASSQEYQTGELFF. As DNA, the CDR3 is TGCGCCAGCAGCCAAGAATATCAGACCGGGGAGCTGTTTTTT.

This clone was counted a few times. This chain uses TRBV7-6 with TRBJ2-5; D may be TRBD2 (6 bases). Trimming cost V 5 bases and J 7 bases, with 20 bases left between them. The germline V gene has CDR1 SGHVS and CDR2 FNYEAQ. The CDR3 is 15 residues long. CDR3 protein: CASSHRGRNWGTQYF. For the CDR3, the DNA is TGTGCCAGCAGCCACCGGGGGAGGAACTGGGGGACCCAGTACTTC.

J is TRBJ2-7 and V is TRBV4-3; D ambiguous. Trimming pared 0 bases from V and 3 bases from J, leaving 6 bases between. Germline CDR1 reads LGHNA; CDR2 reads YSLEER. The CDR3 is 13 residues long. CDR3 in amino acids: CASSQEMGYEQYF. The CDR3 region has the DNA TGCGCCAGCAGCCAAGAAATGGGCTACGAGCAGTACTTC.

The rearrangement links TRBV7-2 to TRBJ2-7; TRBD1 aligns across 8 bases. V was pared by 3 bases and J by 9 bases, with 13 bases of the junction left unmatched. Germline V gene sequence: CDR1 SGHTA, CDR2 FQGNSA. CDR3 length: 15 residues. The CDR3 DNA reads TGTGCCAGCAGCTTGCCCGGGACAGGTCATGTGGGGCAGTACTTC. Translation: CASSLPGTGHVGQYF.

In nucleotides, the CDR3 is TGTGCCAGCAGTTACTCCCGGACAGACTATGGCTACACCTTC. Its translation is CASSYSRTDYGYTF. V is TRBV6-6 and J is TRBJ1-2, with a tentative D call TRBD1 (6 bases). The length of the CDR3 is 14 residues. Trimming took 0 bases from V and 3 from J, leaving 8 bases between them. The germline CDR1 and CDR2 sequences are MNHNY and SVGAGI (reference sequence).

The chain combines TRBV5-1 with TRBJ1-2; D unclear. Germline V lookup: CDR1 SGHRS, CDR2 YFSETQ. Trimming removed 1 base from V and 0 bases from J, with 7 bases in between. This CDR3 comprises 14 residues. The CDR3 nucleotides read TGCGCCAGCAGCTTGATAGCAGCTAACTATGGCTACACCTTC. It specifies CASSLIAANYGYTF.

This rearrangement joins TRBV10-3 to TRBJ2-5; 7 positions agree with TRBD2. CDR3 length equals 16 residues. With V trimmed by 0 bases and J by 4 bases, 8 bases remained unmatched. Germline loops: CDR1 ENHRY, CDR2 SYGVKD. CDR3 loop: CAISESGRGSVETQYF. As DNA, the CDR3 is TGTGCCATCAGTGAGTCCGGGCGGGGGTCTGTAGAGACCCAGTACTTC.

This chain links TRBV5-1 with TRBJ2-2; TRBD1 might be the D (6 bases). The CDR3 is made up of 13 amino acids. CDR1 and CDR2 from the germline V gene are SGHRS and YFSETQ. Trimming took 1 base from V and 7 from J, leaving 8 bases between them. CDR3: CASSLKQGGELFF. In DNA form, the CDR3 reads TGCGCCAGCAGCTTGAAACAGGGCGGGGAGCTGTTTTTT.

V is TRBV23-1 and J is TRBJ1-3, with D possibly TRBD1 on 6 matching bases. TRBV23-1 is identified as an open reading frame with a role that is uncertain. The CDR3 totals 15 residues. V was clipped by 7 bases and J by 4 bases, with 17 bases between them. CDR3 loop: CASNPQGPGGNTIYF. The CDR3 DNA follows: TGCGCCAGCAACCCACAGGGCCCTGGCGGAAACACCATATATTTT.

There are a few counts of this clone. The CDR3 sequence is CASSLDGLGKNIQYF. In nucleotides, the CDR3 is TGTGCCAGCAGCCTGGATGGATTGGGCAAAAACATTCAGTACTTC. V is TRBV28 and J is TRBJ2-4, with D unresolved. The ends were cut back, 6 bases at V and 3 bases at J, with 15 bases in the middle. The CDR3 contains 15 residues. In germline, CDR1 is MDHEN, CDR2 SYDVKM.

Concerning this clone: At one boundary the junction diverges from the germline segment, which might be a read error. V gene TRBV7-7 combines with J gene TRBJ2-5; 9 positions agree with TRBD1. The CDR3 loop spans 16 amino acids. Germline V lookup: CDR1 SSHAT, CDR2 FNYEAQ (reference sequence). The CDR3: CASSPLPQGAAETQYF. The CDR3 DNA sequence: TGTGCTAGCAGCCCCCTCCCACAGGGGGCGGCGGAGACCCAGTACTTC.